The clone carrying this T cell receptor (beta chain) was counted at least ten times. Its antigen is as yet unknown. Indicated time point: patch test 3, about 24 weeks after DPC sensitization. Treatment specified: therapeutic diphenylcyclopropenone sensitization with weekly scalp DPC. The data originate from a study of human T cells and chemical hapten exposure. Overall study: Patients, largely female, had alopecia areata, totalis or universalis. The study, taken as a whole, reports: No alteration of TCRs above 1 in 1000 frequency was seen with DPC sensitization. Controls had significantly fewer large CDR3 similarity clusters than were formed by expanded TCRs.

The V and J ends lost 8 bases and 3 bases respectively, with 14 bases between them. CDR1 and CDR2 from the germline V gene are SEHNR and FQNEAQ (reference sequence). The CDR3 sequence is 13 residues long. Unique molecular identifiers were linked by the library to individual cDNA molecules. TCRdb redid the calling of the RACE reads with MiXCR, one entry per CDR3 protein. The table records 100,000 to 120,000 distinct CDR3 sequences, 30% to 35% of them present only once. The rearrangement joins TRBV7-9 to TRBJ2-7; D could derive from TRBD1 or TRBD2 (5 bases each). The sample consisted of whole blood, taken in connection with sensitization to the hapten diphenylcyclopropenone (DPC). This receptor was taken from a man aged 35 to 55 with alopecia areata. Some clones in this sample may be carry-over from other donors' samples. This CDR3 is CASGTRDRYEQYF. CDR3 DNA: TGTGCCAGCGGTACCCGGGACCGCTACGAGCAGTACTTC.